These 11 T cell receptor beta chains were sequenced from one sample in a study of blood T cell repertoires in COVID-19. Measured with immunoSEQ multiplex PCR; TCRdb has only the in-frame clones, and not every one. The sample shows hundreds of thousands of clones, 85% to 90% of them seen only once. The material sequenced was PBMCs or T cells enriched from blood (not recorded which). These receptors were taken from a man over 45 who had been exposed to COVID-19.

The chain recombines TRBV7-9 with TRBJ1-1; the D gene is possibly TRBD1 (5 bases). V was pared by 7 bases and J by 3 bases, with 9 bases between. The CDR3 runs to 12 residues. CDR1 is SEHNR, CDR2 FQNEAQ, per germline (reference sequence). The CDR3 protein is CASNAGYTEAFF. CDR3 nucleotide sequence: TGTGCCAGCAACGCAGGGTACACTGAAGCTTTCTTT.

The chain recombines TRBV5-1 with TRBJ2-1; D is undetermined. Trimming cost V 3 bases and J 2 bases, with 18 bases left between them. The CDR3 runs 17 residues. Looked up from germline, CDR1 is SGHRS and CDR2 is YFSETQ. The DNA for the CDR3 is TGCGCCAGCAGCTCCCGACTGTCAATCCCTACCTACAATGAGCAGTTCTTC. This encodes CASSSRLSIPTYNEQFF. The variable domain in full, with the rest retrieved from reference TRBV5-1 and TRBJ2-1, is KAGVTQTPRYLIKTRGQQVTLSCSPISGHRSVSWYQQTPGQGLQFLFEYFSETQRNKGNFPGRFSGRQFSNSRSEMNVSTLELGDSALYLCASSSRLSIPTYNEQFFGPGTRLTVL.

Written as DNA, the CDR3 is TGTGCCAGCAGTTTCCGGGACACCTACCGGGATTCACCCCTCCACTTT. Amino acid sequence: CASSFRDTYRDSPLHF. The V call is TRBV2, the J call TRBJ1-6, with a weak D call TRBD1 (6 bases). The CDR3 contains 16 residues. The germline V and J ends were trimmed by 5 bases and 8 bases, with 19 bases remaining between them. CDR1 and CDR2 (germline): SNHLY, FYNNEI.

V is TRBV27 and J is TRBJ1-1; D perhaps matches TRBD1 (5 bases). The length of the CDR3 is 15 residues. The V gene lost 6 bases and the J gene lost 0 bases, with 14 bases spanning the gap. Germline V lookup: CDR1 MNHEY, CDR2 SMNVEV (reference sequence). The CDR3 DNA is TGTGCCAGCAGACGGGGGACGGTTATGAACACTGAAGCTTTCTTT. Translating it yields CASRRGTVMNTEAFF.

The V gene is TRBV13, the J gene TRBJ2-3; 9 bases align to TRBD2. The V segment lost 1 base and the J segment 3 bases; nucleotides outside the gene matches: 11. CDR1 PRHDT and CDR2 FYEKMQ come from the germline V gene (reference sequence). There are 18 residues in the CDR3. As DNA, the CDR3 is TGTGCCAGCAGCTTAGTAGCGGGAGATCTTTTAGGGACAGATACGCAGTATTTT. Translating it yields CASSLVAGDLLGTDTQYF.

This chain links TRBV6-5 with TRBJ1-1; D is unclear. The CDR3 has 15 residues. Trimming shortened V by 0 bases and J by 3 bases, and 11 bases separated the two germline ends. Germline V CDR1 and CDR2: MNHEY, SVGAGI. The CDR3 bases are TGTGCCAGCAGTTACTCGTTCCGGAGTGACACTGAAGCTTTCTTT. This translates into CASSYSFRSDTEAFF.

The V and J genes are TRBV11-3 and TRBJ2-5, with 10 nucleotides matching TRBD1. The CDR3 length is 15 residues. Unmatched junction bases numbered 6, after V lost 5 bases and J lost 3 bases. The germline CDR1 and CDR2 sequences are SGHNT and YENEEA. The CDR3 region is CASSAGQGEKETQYF. In DNA form, the CDR3 reads TGTGCCAGCAGCGCCGGACAGGGGGAAAAAGAGACCCAGTACTTC.

This clone was detected only a few times. The chain combines TRBV9 with TRBJ1-5, with D uncertain. CDR3 length: 15 amino acids. Deletions cut 2 bases from V and 2 bases from J, with 11 bases between. The germline V gene has CDR1 SGDLS and CDR2 YYNGEE. CDR3 nucleotides: TGTGCCAGCAGCGTCGGCCCGGGAGGCAATCAGCCCCAGCATTTT. Translating gives CASSVGPGGNQPQHF.

In DNA, the CDR3 is TGCGCCAGCAGCCAAGATTATAGAAGAGGAGAAAACTATGGCTACACCTTC. It encodes CASSQDYRRGENYGYTF. This chain joins TRBV4-1 and TRBJ1-2; D is unclear. The ends were cut back, 0 bases at V and 2 bases at J, with 16 bases in the middle. The V gene's germline CDR1 is MGHRA and CDR2 YSYEKL. The length of the CDR3 is 17 residues.

CDR3 amino acids: CASSVDLESPLHF. The DNA of the CDR3 is TGCGCCAGCAGCGTGGACTTAGAATCACCCCTCCACTTT. The V call is TRBV5-1, the J call TRBJ1-6; D gene ambiguous. Germline assignment: CDR1 SGHRS and CDR2 YFSETQ. This CDR3 is 13 amino acids long. V was trimmed by 4 bases and J by 10 bases, leaving 12 bases between them.

V and J are TRBV10-3 and TRBJ2-2; TRBD2 might be the D (5 bases). CDR3 length: 16 amino acids. The ends were cut back, 0 bases at V and 4 bases at J, with 12 bases in the middle. The germline gives CDR1 ENHRY, CDR2 SYGVKD. The CDR3 here is CAISESIASFTGELFF. The CDR3 nucleotides read TGTGCCATCAGTGAGTCGATAGCGAGCTTCACCGGGGAGCTGTTTTTT.